The 10 T cell receptor beta chains given below trace back to one sample, sequenced in a study of T cell repertoires and HLA-DP antigens. Measured with immunoSEQ multiplex PCR; TCRdb has only the in-frame clones, and not every one. The sample lists around 90,000 clones; 86% were seen once. These receptors' targets are unknown. Specimen: CD4+ T cells from PBMCs. Receptors originate from a man aged 45-60 years in good health and CMV-seronegative.

The chain uses TRBV2 and TRBJ1-1, with 12 bases aligning to TRBD1. Germline lookup yields CDR1 SNHLY and CDR2 FYNNEI. CDR3 length: 17 residues. J was trimmed by 3 bases and V by 2 bases; bases with no gene match: 7. Here the CDR3 reads CASSEWDRGRGDTEAFF. Written as DNA, the CDR3 is TGTGCCAGCAGTGAATGGGACAGGGGGCGCGGGGACACTGAAGCTTTCTTT.

The rearrangement links TRBV18 to TRBJ1-4, with D uncertain. The germline V gene encodes CDR1 KGHSH and CDR2 LQKENI. Trimming removed 3 bases at V and 4 bases at J, with 12 bases between. This CDR3 spans 15 amino acids. The CDR3 protein is CASSPQAGDNEKLFF. Written as DNA, the CDR3 is TGTGCCAGCTCACCCCAAGCAGGTGATAATGAAAAACTGTTTTTT.

V usage is TRBV4-2 and J usage is TRBJ1-5; D gene uncertain. Germline CDR1 and CDR2: LGHNA and YNFKEQ. This CDR3 comprises 14 residues. Trimming took off 0 bases at V and 1 base at J, with 4 bases between the two ends. CDR3 protein: CASSQDTSNQPQHF. CDR3 sequence (DNA): TGTGCCAGCAGCCAAGACACGAGCAATCAGCCCCAGCATTTT.

J is TRBJ1-2 and V is TRBV2; D may be TRBD1 (5 bases). This CDR3 is built from 13 residues. Germline values: CDR1 SNHLY, CDR2 FYNNEI. Trimming stripped 3 bases from V and 4 bases from J, with 9 bases between. CDR3 in DNA: TGTGCCAGCAGTGAGGGGGAGGTCTATGGCTACACCTTC. Translating gives CASSEGEVYGYTF.

The chain carries TRBV4-2 and TRBJ2-3, with 9 bases that match TRBD2. Germline V CDR1 and CDR2: LGHNA, YNFKEQ. The CDR3 is 17 amino acids. The V segment lost 1 base and the J segment 0 bases; nucleotides outside the gene matches: 5. The CDR3 reads CASSQGTAGGSTDTQYF. The CDR3 DNA reads TGTGCCAGCAGCCAAGGGACAGCGGGGGGTAGCACAGATACGCAGTATTTT.

The CDR3 loop is CASSPRTGANTGELFF. Here the CDR3 DNA reads TGTGCCAGCTCACCACGGACAGGAGCAAACACCGGGGAGCTGTTTTTT. The genes are TRBV18 and TRBJ2-2; TRBD1 aligns across 7 bases. V lost 1 base and J lost 2; bases outside the gene matches: 4. The germline gives CDR1 KGHSH, CDR2 LQKENI. The CDR3 runs to 16 residues.

The chain couples TRBV7-9 to TRBJ2-7, with TRBD1 matching over 10 bases. The germline gives CDR1 SEHNR, CDR2 FQNEAQ (reference sequence). V dropped 4 bases and J dropped 6; count of bases not matched to a gene: 3. The CDR3 covers 13 residues. CDR3 region: CASSSGTGAEQYF. The CDR3 DNA reads TGTGCCAGCAGCTCCGGGACAGGGGCCGAGCAGTACTTC.

The rearrangement links TRBV6-6 to TRBJ1-1; no firm D call. CDR1 MNHNY and CDR2 SVGAGI come from the germline V gene (reference sequence). The CDR3 runs to 14 residues. The germline V and J ends were trimmed by 7 bases and 1 base, with 13 bases remaining between them. This chain's CDR3 is CASIDLQTNTEAFF. CDR3 DNA: TGTGCCAGCATCGATTTACAGACGAACACTGAAGCTTTCTTT.

The CDR3 coding sequence is TGTGCCAGCAGCTTAGTTCCCCAGGGGAGCACCGGGGAGCTGTTTTTT. It yields the protein CASSLVPQGSTGELFF. The rearrangement uses TRBV7-2 and TRBJ2-2; possible D gene TRBD1, 6 bases. CDR1 and CDR2 from the germline V gene are SGHTA and FQGNSA. V lost 1 base and J 4 bases, leaving 13 bases between the germline ends. This CDR3 region has 16 residues.

V is TRBV7-3 and J is TRBJ2-3, with TRBD1 matching over 7 bases. The CDR3 covers 14 residues. CDR1 is SGHTA, CDR2 FQGTGA, per germline. With 2 bases clipped from V and 9 bases from J, the junction kept 8 bases outside the gene matches. The chain's CDR3 is CASSLGDSSRTQYF. DNA of the CDR3: TGTGCCAGCAGCTTAGGGGACAGCAGCCGAACGCAGTATTTT.